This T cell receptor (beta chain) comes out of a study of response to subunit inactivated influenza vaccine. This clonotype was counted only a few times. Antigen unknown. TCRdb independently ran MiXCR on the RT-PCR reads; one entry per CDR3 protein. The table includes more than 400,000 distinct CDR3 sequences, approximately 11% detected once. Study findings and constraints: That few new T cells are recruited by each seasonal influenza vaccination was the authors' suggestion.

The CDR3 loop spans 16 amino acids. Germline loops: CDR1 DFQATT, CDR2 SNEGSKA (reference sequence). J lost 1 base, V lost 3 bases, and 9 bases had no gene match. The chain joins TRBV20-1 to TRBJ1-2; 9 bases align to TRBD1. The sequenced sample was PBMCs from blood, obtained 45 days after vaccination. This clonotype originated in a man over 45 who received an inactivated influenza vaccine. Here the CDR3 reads CSASSPGDRVNYGYTF. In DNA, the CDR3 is TGCAGTGCTAGTTCGCCAGGGGACAGGGTTAACTATGGCTACACCTTC.